This T cell receptor beta chain was profiled in a study of T cells in narcolepsy. Produced via immunoSEQ multiplex PCR; TCRdb's table is partial and in-frame only. This sample has over 30,000 clones, with approximately 90% found just once. General study points: Autoreactive clone sequences were missing from some blood memory CD4+ repertoires. Comparing one patient's CSF and blood CD4+ clonotypes highlighted HCRT- and TRIB2-specific autoreactive clonotypes. Reportedly, autoreactive clonotypes were serially detected in patients' blood but not controls'.

CDR3 length equals 15 residues. Losses at the gene ends were 1 base for V and 2 bases for J; bases not matched to a gene: 4. Germline values: CDR1 SGDLS, CDR2 YYNGEE. This clone was seen just once. What it binds is not known. The chain is built from TRBV9 and TRBJ2-3; TRBD2 matches 7 bases. This receptor was identified in a human donor with narcolepsy. Sequencing was done on a sample of CD45RA- memory CD4+ T cells from PBMCs. In nucleotides, the CDR3 is TGTGCCAGCAGCGTACTAGCGGCGGTCACAGATACGCAGTATTTT. It specifies CASSVLAAVTDTQYF.